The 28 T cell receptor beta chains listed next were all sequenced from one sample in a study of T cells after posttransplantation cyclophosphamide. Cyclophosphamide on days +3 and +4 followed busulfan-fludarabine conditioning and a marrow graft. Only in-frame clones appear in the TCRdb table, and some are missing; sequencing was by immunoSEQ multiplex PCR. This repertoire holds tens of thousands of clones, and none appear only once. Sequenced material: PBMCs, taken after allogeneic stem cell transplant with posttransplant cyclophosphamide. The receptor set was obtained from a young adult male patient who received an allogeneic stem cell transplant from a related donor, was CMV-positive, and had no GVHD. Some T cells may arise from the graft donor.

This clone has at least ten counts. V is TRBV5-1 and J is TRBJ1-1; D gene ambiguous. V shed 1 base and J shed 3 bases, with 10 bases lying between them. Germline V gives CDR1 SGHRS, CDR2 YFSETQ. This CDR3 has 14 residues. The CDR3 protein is CASSLRSRYTEAFF. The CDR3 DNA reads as TGCGCCAGCAGCTTGAGGTCGAGGTACACTGAAGCTTTCTTT.

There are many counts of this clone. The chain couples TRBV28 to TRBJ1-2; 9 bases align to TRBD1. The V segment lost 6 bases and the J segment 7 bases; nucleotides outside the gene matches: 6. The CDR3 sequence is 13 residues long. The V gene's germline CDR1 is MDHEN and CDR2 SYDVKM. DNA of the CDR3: TGTGCCAGCAGGAAACAGGGGGCGCGTGGCTACACCTTC. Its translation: CASRKQGARGYTF.

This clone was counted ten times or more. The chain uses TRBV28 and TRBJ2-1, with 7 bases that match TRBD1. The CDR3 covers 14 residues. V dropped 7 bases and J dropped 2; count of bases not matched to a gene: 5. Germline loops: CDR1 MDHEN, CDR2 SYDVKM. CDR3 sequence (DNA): TGTGCCAGCACCTACAGGGGTGCCTACAATGAGCAGTTCTTC. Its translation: CASTYRGAYNEQFF.

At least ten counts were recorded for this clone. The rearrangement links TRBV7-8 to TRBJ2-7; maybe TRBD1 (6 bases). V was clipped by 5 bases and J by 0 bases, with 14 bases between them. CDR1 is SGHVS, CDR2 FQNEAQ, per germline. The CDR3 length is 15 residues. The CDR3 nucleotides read TGTGCCAGCAGCGTCCGGGACATCCTCTCCTACGAGCAGTACTTC. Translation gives CASSVRDILSYEQYF.

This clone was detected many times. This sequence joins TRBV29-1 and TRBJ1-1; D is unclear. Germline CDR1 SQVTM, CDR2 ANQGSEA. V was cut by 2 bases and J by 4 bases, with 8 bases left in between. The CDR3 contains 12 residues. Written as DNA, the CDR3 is TGCAGCGTTGAACAGGTCGGCACTGAAGCTTTCTTT. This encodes CSVEQVGTEAFF.

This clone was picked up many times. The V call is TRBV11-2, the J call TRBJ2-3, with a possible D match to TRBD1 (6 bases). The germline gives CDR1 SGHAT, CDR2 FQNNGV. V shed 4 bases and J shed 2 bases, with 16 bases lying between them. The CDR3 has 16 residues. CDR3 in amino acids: CASSSLTGYLTDTQYF. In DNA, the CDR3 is TGTGCCAGCAGCTCATTGACAGGTTACCTCACAGATACGCAGTATTTT.

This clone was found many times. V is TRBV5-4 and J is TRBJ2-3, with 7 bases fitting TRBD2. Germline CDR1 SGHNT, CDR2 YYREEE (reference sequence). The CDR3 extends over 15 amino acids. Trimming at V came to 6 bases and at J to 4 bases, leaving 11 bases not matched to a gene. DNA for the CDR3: TGTGCCAGCACCCATGGGCGGGGAGGGCCAGATACGCAGTATTTT. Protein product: CASTHGRGGPDTQYF.

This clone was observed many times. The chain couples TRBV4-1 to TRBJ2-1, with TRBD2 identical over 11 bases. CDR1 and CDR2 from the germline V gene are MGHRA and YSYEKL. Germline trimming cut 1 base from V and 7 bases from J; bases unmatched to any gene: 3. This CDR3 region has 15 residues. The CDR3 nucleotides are TGCGCCAGCAGCCAAGGTTCTAGCGGGGGGAATGAGCAGTTCTTC. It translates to CASSQGSSGGNEQFF.

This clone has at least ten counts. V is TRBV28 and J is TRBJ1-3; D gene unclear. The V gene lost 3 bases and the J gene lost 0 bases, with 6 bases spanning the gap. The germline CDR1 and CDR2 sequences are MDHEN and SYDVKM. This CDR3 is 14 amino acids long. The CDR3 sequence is CASSFRGSGNTIYF. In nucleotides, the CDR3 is TGTGCCAGCAGTTTCCGGGGCTCTGGAAACACCATATATTTT.

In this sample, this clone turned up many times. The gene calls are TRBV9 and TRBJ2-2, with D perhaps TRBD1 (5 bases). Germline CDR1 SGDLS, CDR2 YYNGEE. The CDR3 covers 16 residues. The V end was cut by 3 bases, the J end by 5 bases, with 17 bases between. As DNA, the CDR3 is TGTGCCAGCAGCGAAACTGACAGTCAGTATACCGGGGAGCTGTTTTTT. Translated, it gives CASSETDSQYTGELFF. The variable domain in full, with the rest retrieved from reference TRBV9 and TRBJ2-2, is DSGVTQTPKHLITATGQRVTLRCSPRSGDLSVYWYQQSLDQGLQFLIQYYNGEERAKGNILERFSAQQFPDLHSELNLSSLELGDSALYFCASSETDSQYTGELFFGEGSRLTVL.

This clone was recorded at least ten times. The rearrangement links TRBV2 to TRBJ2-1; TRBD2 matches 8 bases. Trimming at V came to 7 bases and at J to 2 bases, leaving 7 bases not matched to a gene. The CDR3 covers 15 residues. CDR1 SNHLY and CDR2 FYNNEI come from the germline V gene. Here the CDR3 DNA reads TGTGCCAGCACTTCTTCTAGCGGGCCCTACAATGAGCAGTTCTTC. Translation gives CASTSSSGPYNEQFF.

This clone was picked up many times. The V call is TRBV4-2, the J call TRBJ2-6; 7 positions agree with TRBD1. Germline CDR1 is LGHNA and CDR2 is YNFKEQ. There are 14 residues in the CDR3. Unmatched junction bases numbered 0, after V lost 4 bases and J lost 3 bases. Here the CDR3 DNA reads TGTGCCAGCAGCCCAGGGGGTGGGGCCAACGTCCTGACTTTC. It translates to CASSPGGGANVLTF.

The CDR3 nucleotides are TGTGCCAGTACCCCGAATGGCGTGGGGAGTTACGAGCAGTACTTC. Protein product: CASTPNGVGSYEQYF. The V gene is TRBV19, the J gene TRBJ2-5; D perhaps matches TRBD2 (5 bases). TRBJ2-7 explains the end of the DNA better; the J call may be wrong. The germline CDR1 and CDR2 sequences are LNHDA and SQIVND (reference sequence). The CDR3 has 15 residues.

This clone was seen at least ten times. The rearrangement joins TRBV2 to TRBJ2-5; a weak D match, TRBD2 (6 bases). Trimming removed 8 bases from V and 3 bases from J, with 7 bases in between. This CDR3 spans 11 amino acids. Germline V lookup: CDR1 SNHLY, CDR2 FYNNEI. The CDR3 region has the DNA TGTGCCAGCTCGGGGGAAGAGACCCAGTACTTC. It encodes CASSGEETQYF.

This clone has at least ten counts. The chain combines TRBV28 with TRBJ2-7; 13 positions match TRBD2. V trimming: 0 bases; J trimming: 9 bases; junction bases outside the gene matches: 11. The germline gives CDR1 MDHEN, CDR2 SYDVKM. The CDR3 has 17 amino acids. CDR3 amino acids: CASSLWDVTSGRLGQYF. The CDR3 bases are TGTGCCAGCAGTTTATGGGATGTGACTAGCGGGAGGCTCGGGCAGTACTTC.

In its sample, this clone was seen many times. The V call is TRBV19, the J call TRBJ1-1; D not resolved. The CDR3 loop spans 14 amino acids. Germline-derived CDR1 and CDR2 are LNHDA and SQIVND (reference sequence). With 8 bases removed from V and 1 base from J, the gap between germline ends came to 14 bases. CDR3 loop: CASFTGKSNTEAFF. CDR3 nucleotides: TGTGCCAGTTTTACCGGGAAATCGAACACTGAAGCTTTCTTT. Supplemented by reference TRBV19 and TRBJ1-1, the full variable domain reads DGGITQSPKYLFRKEGQNVTLSCEQNLNHDAMYWYRQDPGQGLRLIYYSQIVNDFQKGDIAEGYSVSREKKESFPLTVTSAQKNPTAFYLCASFTGKSNTEAFFGQGTRLTVV.

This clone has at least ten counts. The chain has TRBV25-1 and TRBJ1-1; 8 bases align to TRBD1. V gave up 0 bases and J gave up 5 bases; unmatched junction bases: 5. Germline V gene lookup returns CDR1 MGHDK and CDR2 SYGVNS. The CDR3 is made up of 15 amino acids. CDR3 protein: CASSEYQGASTEAFF. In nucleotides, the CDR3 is TGTGCCAGCAGTGAATATCAGGGGGCAAGTACTGAAGCTTTCTTT.

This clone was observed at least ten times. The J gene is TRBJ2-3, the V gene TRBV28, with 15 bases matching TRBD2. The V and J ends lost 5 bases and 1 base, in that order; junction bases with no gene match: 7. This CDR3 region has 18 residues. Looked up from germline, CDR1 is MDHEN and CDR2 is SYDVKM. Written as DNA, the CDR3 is TGTGCCAGCAGTCTTATGGGACTAGCGGGGGGACGCACAGATACGCAGTATTTT. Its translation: CASSLMGLAGGRTDTQYF.

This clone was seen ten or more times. The CDR3, as DNA: TGTGCCAGCAGTTTTAACCTAGCTGACTACGAGCAGTACTTC. Protein: CASSFNLADYEQYF. The V call is TRBV28, the J call TRBJ2-7; a possible D gene is TRBD2 (5 bases). The V gene lost 3 bases and the J gene lost 3 bases, with 12 bases spanning the gap. CDR1 is MDHEN and CDR2 is SYDVKM in the germline V gene. The CDR3 is 14 amino acids.

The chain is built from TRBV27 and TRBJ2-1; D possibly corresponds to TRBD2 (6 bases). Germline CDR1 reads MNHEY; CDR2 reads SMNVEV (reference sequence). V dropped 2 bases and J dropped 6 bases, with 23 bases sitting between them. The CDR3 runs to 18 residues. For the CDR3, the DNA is TGTGCCAGCAGTTTAATGGTGGGCCCGGGGGTTGGTTTCAATGAGCAGTTCTTC. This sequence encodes CASSLMVGPGVGFNEQFF.

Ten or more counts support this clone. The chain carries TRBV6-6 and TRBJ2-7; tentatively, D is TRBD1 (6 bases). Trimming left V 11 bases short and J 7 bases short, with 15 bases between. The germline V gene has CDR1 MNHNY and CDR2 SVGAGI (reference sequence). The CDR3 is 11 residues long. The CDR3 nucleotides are TGTGCCGGAACAGGGCTAAAGGAGCAGTACTTC. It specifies CAGTGLKEQYF.

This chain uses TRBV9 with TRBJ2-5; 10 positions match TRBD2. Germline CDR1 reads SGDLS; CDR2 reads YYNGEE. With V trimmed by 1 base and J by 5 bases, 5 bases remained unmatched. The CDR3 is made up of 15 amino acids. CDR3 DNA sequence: TGTGCCAGCAGCGTAACAGCGGGGGGGTCGGAGACCCAGTACTTC. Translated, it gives CASSVTAGGSETQYF.

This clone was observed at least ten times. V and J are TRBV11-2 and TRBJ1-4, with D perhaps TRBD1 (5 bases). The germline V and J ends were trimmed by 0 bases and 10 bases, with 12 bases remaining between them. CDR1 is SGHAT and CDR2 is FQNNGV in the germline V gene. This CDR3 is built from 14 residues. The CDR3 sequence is CASSLDRASRKLFF. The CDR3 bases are TGTGCCAGCAGCTTAGACAGGGCCTCCCGAAAACTGTTTTTT.

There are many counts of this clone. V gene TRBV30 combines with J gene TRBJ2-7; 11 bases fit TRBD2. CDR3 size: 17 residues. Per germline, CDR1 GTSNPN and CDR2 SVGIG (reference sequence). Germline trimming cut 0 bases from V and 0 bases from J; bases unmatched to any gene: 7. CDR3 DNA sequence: TGTGCCTGGAGTGTCGGTAGGACTAGCGGGTCCTCCTACGAGCAGTACTTC. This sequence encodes CAWSVGRTSGSSYEQYF.

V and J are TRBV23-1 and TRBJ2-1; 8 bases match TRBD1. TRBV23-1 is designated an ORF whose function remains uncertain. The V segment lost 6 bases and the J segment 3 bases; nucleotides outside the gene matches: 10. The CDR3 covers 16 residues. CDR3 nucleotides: TGCGCCAGCAGCCTCCAGGGGGCGCCGGTCTACAATGAGCAGTTCTTC. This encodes CASSLQGAPVYNEQFF.

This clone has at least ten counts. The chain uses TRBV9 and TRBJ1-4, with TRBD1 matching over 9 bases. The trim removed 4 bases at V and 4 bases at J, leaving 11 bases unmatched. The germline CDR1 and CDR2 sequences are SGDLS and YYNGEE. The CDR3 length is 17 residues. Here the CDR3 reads CASSPTPGQGFNEKLFF. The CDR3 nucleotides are TGTGCCAGCAGCCCAACCCCGGGACAGGGCTTTAATGAAAAACTGTTTTTT.

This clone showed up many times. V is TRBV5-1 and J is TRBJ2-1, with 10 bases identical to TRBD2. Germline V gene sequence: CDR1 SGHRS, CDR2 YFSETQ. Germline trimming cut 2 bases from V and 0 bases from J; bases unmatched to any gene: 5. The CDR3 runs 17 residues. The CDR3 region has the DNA TGCGCCAGCAGCTTAGCGGGAGGGGTAAGCTCCTACAATGAGCAGTTCTTC. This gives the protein CASSLAGGVSSYNEQFF.

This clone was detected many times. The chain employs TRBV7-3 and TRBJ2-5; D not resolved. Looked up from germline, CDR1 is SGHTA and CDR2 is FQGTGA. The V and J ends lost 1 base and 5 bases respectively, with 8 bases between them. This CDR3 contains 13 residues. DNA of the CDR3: TGTGCCAGCAGCTTAAATTACGGGGAGACCCAGTACTTC. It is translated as CASSLNYGETQYF.